This TCR beta chain is from a study of blood T cell repertoires in COVID-19. Only in-frame clones appear in the TCRdb table, and some are missing; sequencing was by immunoSEQ multiplex PCR. The profile shows roughly 130,000 clones, over 75% of them singletons. CDR3 length equals 15 residues. Germline CDR1 is LGHDT and CDR2 is YNNKEL (reference sequence). V shed 0 bases and J 6 bases; nucleotides not matched to a gene: 6. The clonotype originates from a woman aged 55-75 years with acute or convalescent COVID-19. The chain employs TRBV3-1 (or the pseudogene TRBV3-2) and TRBJ1-2; 8 bases are a match to TRBD1. Sequencing was performed on peripheral blood. CDR3 bases: TGTGCCAGCAGCCAAGATAACAACAGGGGGAATGGCTACACCTTC. It specifies CASSQDNNRGNGYTF.